What follows describes a single TCR beta chain. This clonotype was seen at least ten times. Its antigen remains unidentified. No qualities accompany the bases; no much larger clone lies one base away. This sample stems from a study of Graves' ophthalmopathy and Graves' hyperthyroidism (dated by TCRdb to 2016 to 2019). Notes on the research overall: Peripheral blood was collected at initial diagnosis, before any treatment. To tell Graves' ophthalmopathy apart from Graves' hyperthyroidism, and to predict which patients would progress to ophthalmopathy, the study relied on TCR beta repertoire signatures. In total, approximately 140 blood samples were TCR-sequenced: 40 to 45 ophthalmopathy, some 80 hyperthyroidism and about 17 hyperthyroidism-to-ophthalmopathy patients. To explore V-J signatures that distinguish ophthalmopathy from hyperthyroidism, a discovery set of around 100 patients was enrolled, made up of 40 to 45 with ophthalmopathy and 55 to 65 with stable hyperthyroidism. The independent validation cohort included 18 hyperthyroidism patients plus 17 patients who later progressed from hyperthyroidism to ophthalmopathy. In about six hyperthyroidism patients, T-cell repertoires of thyroid tissue and blood were compared. Following sampling, methimazole starting at 30 mg daily was administered to hyperthyroidism patients, and high-dose intravenous methylprednisolone was administered to ophthalmopathy patients. For training and testing, the 80 to 100 patients in the discovery cohort were randomly divided in a 7:3 ratio.

Broad study findings and their caveats: The 13-signature model separated ophthalmopathy from stable hyperthyroidism with roughly 90% sensitivity and 81.08% specificity in cross-validation, and 80%/75% in the test set. No statistical method was used to predetermine the sample size, and group allocation was not hidden from the investigators. Most expanded thyroid clonotypes with a frequency above 0.001 also appeared in blood, which suggests that blood repertoires may reflect the immune response in the thyroid. In validation, the model predicted ophthalmopathy progression with about 71% sensitivity and less than 80% specificity; more than ten predicted patients were CT-confirmed with GO in a median of approximately six months.

Stable hyperthyroidism was defined as no progression to ophthalmopathy within 18 months of follow-up. Hyperthyroidism patients were newly diagnosed, were aged 18 to 65 years, and had a disease duration under 2 months. Patients were excluded if they had other autoimmune diseases, uncontrolled infections, pregnancy or lactation. Clinical symptoms, serum thyroxine, TRAb, thyroid ultrasound and orbital computed tomography were used for diagnosis. Ficoll-Paque density gradient centrifugation was used to isolate PBMCs from approximately 11 ml of fresh peripheral blood. Total RNA was extracted with Trizol reagent and quality-checked on an Agilent 2100 Bioanalyzer. For repertoire sequencing, the TCR beta CDR3 regions were amplified from RNA transcripts. The first round of RT-PCR was done with HTBI primers and the Qiagen OneStep RT-PCR kit, and was followed by a second round of multiplex PCR, then size selection and purification. Sequencing of the libraries was carried out on an Illumina HiSeq2000 in paired-end mode with 100 bp reads. The source study handled its data this way. SOAPnuke was used for read processing, and reads with adapters, uncalled bases, a mean Phred below 15, or no exact constant-primer or identifier match were discarded. High-quality paired reads were merged with COPE v1.2.5. Each unique nucleotide sequence was defined as a clonotype, and clonotypes were aligned to IMGT TRB V, D and J references with MiTCR v1.1. The analysis was limited to V-J combinations with a frequency above 0.0001, which together covered over 98% of repertoires. For each V-J combination, a TCR clonal expansion and chaos score was defined as the ratio of F50 clonal expansion to chaos observed in the TCRdist matrix. Welch's t-statistics and random forest were used to narrow the features down to approximately twelve V-J combinations, which were then fed into a naive Bayes classifier. The Morisita-Horn index was used to measure how similar the thyroid and blood repertoires were. TCRdb passed the public sequencing reads through fastp at Q25 and MiXCR, retaining productive beta sequences. All rows with the same CDR3 protein become a single entry with the most common DNA and genes. TCRdb, not the original authors, processed these V and J calls. Across this sample there are just over 600,000 distinct CDR3 sequences, with roughly 20% seen only once. The ten most abundant clones make up more than 5.5% of the sample.

The source material was peripheral blood. This receptor was identified in a woman aged 18-30 years with stable Graves' hyperthyroidism. Some clones in this sample may be carry-over from other donors' samples. Donor details come from another sample of the same person, matched by shared clones.

The sequenced DNA is TGTGCCTGGAGCGCTTATAAGAACACTGAAGCTTTCTTT. Translation gives CAWSAYKNTEAFF. The chain is made from TRBV30 and TRBJ1-1; the D gene assignment is ambiguous. Inclusive of the bounding cysteine and phenylalanine, the CDR3 is 13 residues long. Left in the record is the CDR3 DNA by itself, 39 bases read in frame from the first base. V drops 3 bases and J drops 1 base, leaving 9 bases in between. Based on the germline V gene (reference sequence), the CDR1 and CDR2 sequences are GTSNPN and SVGIG.